These T cell receptor beta chains were read from a single sample in a study of blood T cell repertoires in COVID-19. Data came from immunoSEQ multiplex PCR; TCRdb stores just in-frame clones and leaves some out. Among some 210,000 clones listed, around nine tenths were seen once. The sample consisted of peripheral blood. The receptors derive from a woman in her thirties or forties with acute or convalescent COVID-19. The CDR3 runs from the conserved cysteine through the conserved F or W. A D gene is named only where the DNA matches it firmly. Rows give clone size only sometimes, using once, few, many, or a class for an expanded clone.

clone size: -
V gene: TRBV11-2
D gene: TRBD2
J gene: TRBJ2-1
CDR3 protein: CASSLGPSGGARSYNEQFF
CDR3 DNA: TGTGCCAGCAGCTTAGGTCCTAGCGGGGGGGCCCGGTCCTACAATGAGCAGTTCTTC

clone size: few
V gene: TRBV10-3
D gene: TRBD1
J gene: TRBJ1-6
CDR3 protein: CAISEVGQGARSSPLHF
CDR3 DNA: TGTGCCATCAGTGAAGTTGGACAGGGGGCGAGAAGTTCACCCCTCCACTTT

clone size: -
V gene: TRBV5-1
D gene: TRBD1
J gene: TRBJ1-3
CDR3 protein: CASSLQGAHGNTIYF
CDR3 DNA: TGCGCCAGCAGCTTGCAGGGGGCGCATGGAAACACCATATATTTT

clone size: -
V gene: TRBV6-1
D gene: -
J gene: TRBJ2-2
CDR3 protein: CATLDEPRTGELFF
CDR3 DNA: TGTGCCACCCTAGACGAACCTCGCACCGGGGAGCTGTTTTTT

clone size: once
V gene: TRBV29-1
D gene: TRBD2
J gene: TRBJ2-3
CDR3 protein: CSVLGRGGSTDTQYF
CDR3 DNA: TGCAGCGTGTTGGGGCGGGGGGGTAGCACAGATACGCAGTATTTT

clone size: -
V gene: TRBV3-1/TRBV3-2
D gene: TRBD2
J gene: TRBJ2-5
CDR3 protein: CASSQGVAGGQETQYF
CDR3 DNA: TGTGCCAGCAGCCAAGGGGTAGCGGGGGGTCAAGAGACCCAGTACTTC

clone size: -
V gene: TRBV3-1/TRBV3-2
D gene: -
J gene: TRBJ1-5
CDR3 protein: CASSQERIRTPGQPQHF
CDR3 DNA: TGTGCCAGCAGCCAAGAGCGAATACGGACTCCGGGTCAGCCCCAGCATTTT

clone size: -
V gene: TRBV2
D gene: -
J gene: TRBJ1-2
CDR3 protein: CASSDGVRDYGYTF
CDR3 DNA: TGTGCCAGCAGTGATGGCGTCAGGGACTATGGCTACACCTTC

clone size: -
V gene: TRBV27
D gene: -
J gene: TRBJ1-5
CDR3 protein: CASSLSGFGHQPQHF
CDR3 DNA: TGTGCCAGCAGTTTATCGGGTTTTGGGCATCAGCCCCAGCATTTT

clone size: -
V gene: TRBV18
D gene: -
J gene: TRBJ1-2
CDR3 protein: CASSDQEGYGYTF
CDR3 DNA: TGTGCCAGCTCCGACCAGGAGGGATATGGCTACACCTTC

clone size: -
V gene: TRBV7-8
D gene: -
J gene: TRBJ1-2
CDR3 protein: CASSSSSQGGYGYTF
CDR3 DNA: TGTGCCAGCAGCTCATCATCCCAAGGGGGATATGGCTACACCTTC

clone size: -
V gene: TRBV7-9
D gene: TRBD2
J gene: TRBJ2-3
CDR3 protein: CASSLAGTSIGTDTQYF
CDR3 DNA: TGTGCCAGCAGCTTAGCTGGGACTAGCATAGGTACAGATACGCAGTATTTT